This T cell receptor (beta chain) stems from a study of cytomegalovirus exposure and HLA in healthy donors. Study observations and caveats: It emerged from a later analysis that several of the most significant clusters appeared to be linked to common viral pathogens.

PCR involved 60 Vbeta and 13 Jbeta primers. Data came from immunoSEQ multiplex PCR; TCRdb stores just in-frame clones and leaves some out. This sample's table has 150,000 or so clones. Comments on this clone: The target antigen is unknown.

Germline V gene data show CDR1 as MNHEY and CDR2 as SVGAGI. This CDR3 contains 15 residues. V shed 3 bases and J shed 9 bases, with 18 bases lying between them. This rearrangement joins TRBV6-5 to TRBJ2-1, with D tentatively TRBD1 (5 bases). The material sequenced was PBMCs. This receptor was identified in a woman between 45 and 65 years old in good health and CMV-seronegative. The CDR3 DNA reads TGTGCCAGCAGTTATTCGATCAGGGCTAGTGTTGAGCAGTTCTTC. Encoded protein: CASSYSIRASVEQFF.